This T cell receptor (beta chain) was profiled in a study of shared clonotypes between healthy human individuals. Study as a whole: Donors had three CD4 naive, three CD4 memory, two CD8 naive and one CD8 memory plate apiece.

Those who donated were healthy HIV-negative adults, with no recent acute infections or vaccinations reported. The assay was immunoSEQ multiplex PCR, and TCRdb's table has in-frame clones only and misses some. The repertoire holds approximately 2.5 million clones, with about 92% as singletons. The CDR3 loop spans 14 amino acids. The V gene's germline CDR1 is SGHKS and CDR2 YYEKEE (reference sequence). V was pared by 0 bases and J by 10 bases, with 14 bases between. This rearrangement joins TRBV5-5 to TRBJ2-1; weak D call: TRBD2 (5 bases). This clonotype was sampled from a man aged 18 to 30 in good health. Sequencing was performed on naive CD4+ T cells sorted from blood. Stated subset: CD45RA+ positively selected. This CDR3 reads CASSLGGGPIEQFF. The CDR3 coding sequence is TGTGCCAGCAGCTTGGGAGGAGGACCTATCGAGCAGTTCTTC.